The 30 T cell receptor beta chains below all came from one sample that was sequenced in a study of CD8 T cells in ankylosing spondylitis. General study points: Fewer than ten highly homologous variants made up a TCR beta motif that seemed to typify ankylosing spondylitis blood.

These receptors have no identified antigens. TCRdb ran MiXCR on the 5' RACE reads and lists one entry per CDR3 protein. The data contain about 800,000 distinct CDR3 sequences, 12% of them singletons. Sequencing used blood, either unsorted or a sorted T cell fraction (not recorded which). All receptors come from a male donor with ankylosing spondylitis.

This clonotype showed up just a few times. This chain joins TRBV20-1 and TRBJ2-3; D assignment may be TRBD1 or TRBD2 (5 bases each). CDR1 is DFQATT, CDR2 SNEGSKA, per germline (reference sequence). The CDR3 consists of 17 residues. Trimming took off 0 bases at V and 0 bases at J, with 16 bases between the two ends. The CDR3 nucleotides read TGCAGTGCTAGAGATAGGGACGCGGCCGCGAGCACAGATACGCAGTATTTT. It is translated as CSARDRDAAASTDTQYF.

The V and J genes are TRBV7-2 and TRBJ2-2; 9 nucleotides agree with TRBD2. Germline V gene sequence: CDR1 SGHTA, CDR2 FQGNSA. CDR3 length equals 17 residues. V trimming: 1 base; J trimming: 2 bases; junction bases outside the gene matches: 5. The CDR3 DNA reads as TGTGCCAGCAGCTTAGGAGCGCTAGCGGGAAACACCGGGGAGCTGTTTTTT. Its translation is CASSLGALAGNTGELFF. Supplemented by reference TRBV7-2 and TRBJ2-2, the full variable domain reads GAGVSQSPSNKVTEKGKDVELRCDPISGHTALYWYRQSLGQGLEFLIYFQGNSAPDKSGLPSDRFSAERTGGSVSTLTIQRTQQEDSAVYLCASSLGALAGNTGELFFGEGSRLTVL.

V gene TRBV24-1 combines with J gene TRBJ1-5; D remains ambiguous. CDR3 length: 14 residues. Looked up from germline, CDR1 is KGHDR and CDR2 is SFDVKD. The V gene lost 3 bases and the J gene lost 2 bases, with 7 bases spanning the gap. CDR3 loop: CATSDPGRNQPQHF. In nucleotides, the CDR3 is TGTGCCACCAGTGATCCAGGCCGCAATCAGCCCCAGCATTTT.

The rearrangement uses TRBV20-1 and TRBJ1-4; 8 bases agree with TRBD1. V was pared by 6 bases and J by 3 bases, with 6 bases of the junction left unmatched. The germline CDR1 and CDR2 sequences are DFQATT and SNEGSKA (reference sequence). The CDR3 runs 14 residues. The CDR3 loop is CSAVDRGANEKLFF. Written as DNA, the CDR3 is TGCAGTGCCGTTGACAGGGGAGCTAATGAAAAACTGTTTTTT.

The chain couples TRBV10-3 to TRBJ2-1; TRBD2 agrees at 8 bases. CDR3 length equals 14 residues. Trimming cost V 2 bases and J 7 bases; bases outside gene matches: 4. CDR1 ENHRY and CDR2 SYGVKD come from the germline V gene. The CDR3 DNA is TGTGCCATCAGTGAGCGTAGCGGGGCGAATGAGCAGTTCTTC. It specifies CAISERSGANEQFF.

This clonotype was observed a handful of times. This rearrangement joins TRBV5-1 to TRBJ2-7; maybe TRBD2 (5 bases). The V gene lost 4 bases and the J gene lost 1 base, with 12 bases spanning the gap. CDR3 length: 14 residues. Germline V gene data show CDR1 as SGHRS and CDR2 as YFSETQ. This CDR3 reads CASSTRGYSYEQYF. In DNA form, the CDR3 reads TGCGCCAGCAGCACTCGGGGTTATTCCTACGAGCAGTACTTC.

The CDR3 reads CASSSYSLTDTQYF. For the CDR3, the DNA is TGTGCCAGCAGCTCCTATTCCCTCACAGATACGCAGTATTTT. The chain employs TRBV7-3 and TRBJ2-3; D unclear. Germline V gene lookup returns CDR1 SGHTA and CDR2 FQGTGA. V was cut by 4 bases and J by 2 bases, with 10 bases left in between. The CDR3 has 14 residues.

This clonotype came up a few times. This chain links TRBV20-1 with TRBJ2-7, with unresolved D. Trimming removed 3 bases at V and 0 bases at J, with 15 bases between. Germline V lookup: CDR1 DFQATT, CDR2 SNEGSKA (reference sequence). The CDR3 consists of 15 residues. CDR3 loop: CSASSPRRFSYEQYF. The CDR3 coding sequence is TGCAGTGCTAGCTCTCCCAGGCGTTTCTCCTACGAGCAGTACTTC.

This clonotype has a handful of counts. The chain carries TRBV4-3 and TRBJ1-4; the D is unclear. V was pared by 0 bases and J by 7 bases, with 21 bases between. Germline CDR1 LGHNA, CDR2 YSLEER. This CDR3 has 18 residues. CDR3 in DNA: TGCGCCAGCAGCCAAGATACGGGGTGGCGGGGTATGGCTGAAAAACTGTTTTTT. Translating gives CASSQDTGWRGMAEKLFF.

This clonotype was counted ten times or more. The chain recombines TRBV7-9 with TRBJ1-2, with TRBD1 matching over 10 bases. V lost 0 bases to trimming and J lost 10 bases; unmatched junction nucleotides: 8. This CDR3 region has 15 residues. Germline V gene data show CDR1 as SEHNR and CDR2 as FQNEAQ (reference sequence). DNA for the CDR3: TGTGCCAGCAGCTTAGCGCCCCGTGGGACAGGGGACTACACCTTC. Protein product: CASSLAPRGTGDYTF.

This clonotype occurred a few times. CDR3 DNA: TGCGCCAGCAGCTTCGACCCCACGACCTACGAGCAGTACTTC. It yields the protein CASSFDPTTYEQYF. The chain is built from TRBV5-1 and TRBJ2-7; D gene unclear. The V end lost 2 bases, the J end lost 2 bases, and 11 bases lay between the germline ends. Germline CDR1 and CDR2: SGHRS and YFSETQ. The CDR3 runs 14 residues.

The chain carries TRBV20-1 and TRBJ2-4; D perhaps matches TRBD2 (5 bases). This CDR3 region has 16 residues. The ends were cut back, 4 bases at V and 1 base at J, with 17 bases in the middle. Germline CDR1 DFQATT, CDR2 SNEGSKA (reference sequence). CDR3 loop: CSANYGLVVAKNIQYF. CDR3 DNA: TGCAGTGCTAACTATGGACTCGTCGTGGCCAAAAACATTCAGTACTTC.

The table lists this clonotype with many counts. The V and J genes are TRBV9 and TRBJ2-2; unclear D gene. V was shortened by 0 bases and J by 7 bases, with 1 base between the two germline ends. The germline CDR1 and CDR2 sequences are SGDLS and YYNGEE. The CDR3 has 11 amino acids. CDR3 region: CASSVGGELFF. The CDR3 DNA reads TGTGCCAGCAGCGTAGGCGGGGAGCTGTTTTTT.

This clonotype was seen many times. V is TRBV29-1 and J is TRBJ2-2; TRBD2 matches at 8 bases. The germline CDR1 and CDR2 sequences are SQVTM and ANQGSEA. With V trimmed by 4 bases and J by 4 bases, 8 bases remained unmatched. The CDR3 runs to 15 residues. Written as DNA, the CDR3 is TGCAGCGTTGGTCCCAGCGGGGGTCGCACCGGGGAGCTGTTTTTT. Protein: CSVGPSGGRTGELFF.

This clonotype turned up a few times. CDR3 nucleotides: TGTGCTAGTGGTTTGAAACTAACAGGGGAAAACACTGAAGCTTTCTTT. Its translation: CASGLKLTGENTEAFF. V gene TRBV12-5 combines with J gene TRBJ1-1, with 7 positions matching TRBD1. This CDR3 is built from 16 residues. J gave up 2 bases and V 2 bases, and 8 bases lay outside the gene matches. CDR1 and CDR2 from the germline V gene are LGHNT and FRNRAP. Drawing the rest from reference TRBV12-5 and TRBJ1-1, the complete variable domain is DARVTQTPRHKVTEMGQEVTMRCQPILGHNTVFWYRQTMMQGLELLAYFRNRAPLDDSGMPKDRFSAEMPDATLATLKIQPSEPRDSAVYFCASGLKLTGENTEAFFGQGTRLTVV.

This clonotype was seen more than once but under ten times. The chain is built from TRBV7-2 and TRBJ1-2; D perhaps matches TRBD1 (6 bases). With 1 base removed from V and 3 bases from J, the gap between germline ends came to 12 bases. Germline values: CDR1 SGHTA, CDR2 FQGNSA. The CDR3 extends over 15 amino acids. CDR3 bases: TGTGCCAGCAGCTTAGTAGGGGGACTCGACTATGGCTACACCTTC. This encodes CASSLVGGLDYGYTF.

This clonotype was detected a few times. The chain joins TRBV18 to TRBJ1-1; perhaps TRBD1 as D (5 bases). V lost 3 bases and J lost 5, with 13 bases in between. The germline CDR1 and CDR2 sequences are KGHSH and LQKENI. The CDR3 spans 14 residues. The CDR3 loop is CASSPPEGRTEAFF. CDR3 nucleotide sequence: TGTGCCAGCTCACCTCCAGAGGGGAGGACTGAAGCTTTCTTT. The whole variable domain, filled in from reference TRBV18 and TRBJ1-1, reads NAGVMQNPRHLVRRRGQEARLRCSPMKGHSHVYWYRQLPEEGLKFMVYLQKENIIDESGMPKERFSAEFPKEGPSILRIQQVVRGDSAAYFCASSPPEGRTEAFFGQGTRLTVV.

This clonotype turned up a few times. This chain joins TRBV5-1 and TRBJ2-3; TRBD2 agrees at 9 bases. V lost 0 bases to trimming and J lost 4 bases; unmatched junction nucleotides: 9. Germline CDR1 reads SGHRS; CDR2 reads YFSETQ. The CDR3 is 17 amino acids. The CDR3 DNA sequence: TGCGCCAGCAGCTTGGAGGCAGTAGCGGGAGAGCCAGATACGCAGTATTTT. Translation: CASSLEAVAGEPDTQYF.

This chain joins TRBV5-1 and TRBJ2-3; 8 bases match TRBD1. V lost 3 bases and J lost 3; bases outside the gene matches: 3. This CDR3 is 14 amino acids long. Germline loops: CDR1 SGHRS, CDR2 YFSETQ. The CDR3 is CASSSQGATDTQYF. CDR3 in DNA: TGCGCCAGCAGCTCCCAGGGGGCAACAGATACGCAGTATTTT.

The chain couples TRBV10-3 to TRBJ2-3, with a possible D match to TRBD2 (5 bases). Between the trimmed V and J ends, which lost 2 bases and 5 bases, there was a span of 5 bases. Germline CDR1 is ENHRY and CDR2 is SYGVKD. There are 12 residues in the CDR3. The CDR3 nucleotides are TGTGCCATCAGTGAGACTAGAGATACGCAGTATTTT. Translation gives CAISETRDTQYF.

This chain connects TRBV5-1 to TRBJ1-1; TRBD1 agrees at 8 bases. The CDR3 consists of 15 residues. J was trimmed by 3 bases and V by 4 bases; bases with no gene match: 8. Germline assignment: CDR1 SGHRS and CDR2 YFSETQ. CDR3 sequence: CASSRGQGKDTEAFF. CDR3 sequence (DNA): TGCGCCAGCAGCCGAGGACAGGGCAAGGACACTGAAGCTTTCTTT.

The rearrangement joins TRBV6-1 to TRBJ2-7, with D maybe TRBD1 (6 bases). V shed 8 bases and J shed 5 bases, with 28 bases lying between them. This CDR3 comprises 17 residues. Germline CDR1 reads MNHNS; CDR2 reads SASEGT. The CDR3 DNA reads TGTGCCAGCTTCCCTCCGACGGGGACACCCTTAAGCAACGAGCAGTACTTC. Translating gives CASFPPTGTPLSNEQYF.

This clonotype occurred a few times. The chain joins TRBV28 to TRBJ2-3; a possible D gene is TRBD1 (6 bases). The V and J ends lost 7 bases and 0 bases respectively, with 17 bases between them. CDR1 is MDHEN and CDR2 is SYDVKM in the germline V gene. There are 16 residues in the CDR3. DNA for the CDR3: TGTGCCAGCACCATAGGACAGTTCCTTAGCACAGATACGCAGTATTTT. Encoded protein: CASTIGQFLSTDTQYF.

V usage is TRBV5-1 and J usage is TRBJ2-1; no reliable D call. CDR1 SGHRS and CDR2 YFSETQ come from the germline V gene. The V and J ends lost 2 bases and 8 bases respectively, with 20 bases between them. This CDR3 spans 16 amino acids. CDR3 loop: CASSFLPGFVQDEQFF. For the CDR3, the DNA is TGCGCCAGCAGCTTCTTGCCGGGTTTCGTCCAAGATGAGCAGTTCTTC.

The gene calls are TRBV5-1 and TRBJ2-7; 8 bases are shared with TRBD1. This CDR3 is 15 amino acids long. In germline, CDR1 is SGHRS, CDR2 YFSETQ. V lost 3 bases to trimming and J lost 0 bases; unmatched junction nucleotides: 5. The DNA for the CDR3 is TGCGCCAGCAGCTCAACAGGGGGTACCTCCTACGAGCAGTACTTC. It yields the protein CASSSTGGTSYEQYF.

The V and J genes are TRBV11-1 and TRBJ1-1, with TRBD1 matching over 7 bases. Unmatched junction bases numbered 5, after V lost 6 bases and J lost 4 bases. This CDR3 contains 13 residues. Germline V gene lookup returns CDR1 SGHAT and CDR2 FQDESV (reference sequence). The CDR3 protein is CASRLGQLTEAFF. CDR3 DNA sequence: TGTGCCAGCAGATTGGGACAGCTCACTGAAGCTTTCTTT.

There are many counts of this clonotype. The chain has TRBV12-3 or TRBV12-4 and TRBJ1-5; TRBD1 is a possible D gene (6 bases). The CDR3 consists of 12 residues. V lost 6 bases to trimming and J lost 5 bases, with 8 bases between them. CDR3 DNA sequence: TGTGCCAGCAGCCCAGGGGATCAGCCCCAGCATTTT. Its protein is CASSPGDQPQHF.

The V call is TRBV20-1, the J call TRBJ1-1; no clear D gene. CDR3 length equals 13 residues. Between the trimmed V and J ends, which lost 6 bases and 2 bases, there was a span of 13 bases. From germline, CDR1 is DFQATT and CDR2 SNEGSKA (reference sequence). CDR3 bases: TGCAGTGCCATCGCCCCGGATAACACTGAAGCTTTCTTT. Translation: CSAIAPDNTEAFF.

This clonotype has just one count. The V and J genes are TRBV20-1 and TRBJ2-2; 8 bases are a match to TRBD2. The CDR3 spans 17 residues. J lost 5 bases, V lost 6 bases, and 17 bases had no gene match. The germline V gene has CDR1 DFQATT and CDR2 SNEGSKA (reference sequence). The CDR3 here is CSAYQNTGTRGTGELFF. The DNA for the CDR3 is TGCAGTGCGTACCAGAATACCGGGACTAGGGGGACCGGGGAGCTGTTTTTT.

CDR3 region: CASSPPSTEAFF. CDR3 sequence (DNA): TGTGCCAGCAGCCCACCGTCCACTGAAGCTTTCTTT. The chain employs TRBV7-2 and TRBJ1-1, with D unresolved. Germline loops: CDR1 SGHTA, CDR2 FQGNSA. This CDR3 region has 12 residues. V was cut by 5 bases and J by 4 bases, with 8 bases left in between. Full variable domain (outside the CDR3, taken from reference TRBV7-2 and TRBJ1-1): GAGVSQSPSNKVTEKGKDVELRCDPISGHTALYWYRQSLGQGLEFLIYFQGNSAPDKSGLPSDRFSAERTGGSVSTLTIQRTQQEDSAVYLCASSPPSTEAFFGQGTRLTVV.